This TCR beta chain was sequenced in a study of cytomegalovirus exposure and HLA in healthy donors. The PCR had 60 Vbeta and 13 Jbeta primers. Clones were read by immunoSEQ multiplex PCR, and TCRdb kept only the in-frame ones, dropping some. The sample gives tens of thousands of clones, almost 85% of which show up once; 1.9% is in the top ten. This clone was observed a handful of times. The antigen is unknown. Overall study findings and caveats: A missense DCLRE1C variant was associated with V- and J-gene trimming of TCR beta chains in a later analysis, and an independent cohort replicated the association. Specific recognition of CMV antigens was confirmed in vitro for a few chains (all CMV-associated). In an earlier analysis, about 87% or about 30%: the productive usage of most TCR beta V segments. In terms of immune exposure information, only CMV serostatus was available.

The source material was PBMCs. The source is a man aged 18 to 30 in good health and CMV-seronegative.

The CDR3 loop reads CASSQDSGNTEAFF. The DNA for the CDR3 is TGCGCCAGCAGCCAAGATTCGGGTAACACTGAAGCTTTCTTT. The chain couples TRBV4-3 to TRBJ1-1; D unclear. The CDR3 loop spans 14 amino acids. Germline assignment: CDR1 LGHNA and CDR2 YSLEER. Trimming left V 0 bases short and J 2 bases short, with 7 bases between.